This T cell receptor beta chain comes out of a study of a mutant IDH1 vaccine in newly diagnosed glioma. About the study: Either 4-6 weeks after radiotherapy alone or alongside temozolomide, vaccination was begun.

Time point denoted: week 5, during vaccination. Doses of 300 ug of mutant IDH1 20-mer peptide were given with topical imiquimod. TCRdb keeps only in-frame clones here, not all; method: immunoSEQ multiplex PCR. The sample shows over 30,000 clones, roughly three fifths of them seen only once. Remarks on this clone: Antigen specificity is unknown.

Germline V gives CDR1 GTSNPN, CDR2 SVGIG (reference sequence). The CDR3 runs to 11 residues. V was pared by 1 base and J by 10 bases, with 8 bases between. The material sequenced was PBMCs, taken from a glioma patient whose treatment included an IDH1 peptide vaccine. The sequence derives from a woman aged 18-29 years with glioma. The rearrangement joins TRBV30 to TRBJ2-1; D gene unclear. The CDR3 nucleotides are TGTGCCTGGAGTGCGTCCGGGGAGCAGTTCTTC. Translating gives CAWSASGEQFF.